This TCR beta chain was captured by sequencing in a study of cytomegalovirus exposure and HLA in healthy donors. Primers for the PCR totalled 60 Vbeta and 13 Jbeta. The protocol was immunoSEQ multiplex PCR, while the TCRdb copy is restricted to in-frame clones and leaves out a portion. The profile shows about 130,000 clones, around 80% of them singletons. The clonotype originates from a man aged 25-40 years in good health and CMV-seropositive. The sample taken for sequencing was PBMCs.

The CDR3 region has the DNA TGTGCCAGCAGCTTGGAGCGGTATAGCACAGATACGCAGTATTTT. Translated, it gives CASSLERYSTDTQYF. The gene calls are TRBV5-4 and TRBJ2-3, with D perhaps matching TRBD2 (5 bases). The germline gives CDR1 SGHNT, CDR2 YYREEE (reference sequence). The CDR3 consists of 15 residues. V was shortened by 0 bases and J by 0 bases, with 8 bases between the two germline ends.